Below, 22 T cell receptor beta chains from the same sample are listed, as sequenced in a study of Ad26.COV2.S vaccination and SARS-CoV-2 variants. This table comes from immunoSEQ multiplex PCR, and its TCRdb copy is limited to in-frame clones, with some not included. The repertoire holds 380,000 or so clones, with 80% to 90% as singletons. The treatment here: around 19 received Ad26.COV2.S at low or high dose, single or two shots; a few received placebo; per-sample allocation not given. After the first vaccine or placebo injection, samples were drawn on day 63. Sequenced material: peripheral blood, taken in a trial of Ad26.COV2.S vaccine versus placebo. These receptors were collected from a person between 18 and 59 years old who received the Ad26.COV2.S COVID-19 vaccine or a placebo.

The J gene is TRBJ1-1, the V gene TRBV18; no firm D call. Germline loops: CDR1 KGHSH, CDR2 LQKENI. V was shortened by 7 bases and J by 6 bases, with 18 bases between the two germline ends. This CDR3 is 14 amino acids long. CDR3: CASCRVDTGAEAFF. The CDR3 region has the DNA TGTGCCAGCTGTCGCGTAGATACGGGCGCTGAAGCTTTCTTT.

The rearrangement joins TRBV5-1 to TRBJ2-2; perhaps TRBD1 as D (5 bases). Germline assignment: CDR1 SGHRS and CDR2 YFSETQ. Trimming stripped 7 bases from V and 2 bases from J, with 15 bases between. The CDR3 spans 15 residues. The CDR3 sequence is CASALDSPNTGELFF. The DNA of the CDR3 is TGCGCCAGCGCATTAGACAGCCCCAACACCGGGGAGCTGTTTTTT.

This chain links TRBV2 with TRBJ1-2; a possible D gene is TRBD1 (5 bases). V was clipped by 6 bases and J by 0 bases, with 11 bases between them. The CDR3 covers 14 residues. The germline V gene encodes CDR1 SNHLY and CDR2 FYNNEI. CDR3 sequence (DNA): TGTGCCAGCAGAGCCGGGGGAGCTAACTATGGCTACACCTTC. Amino acid sequence: CASRAGGANYGYTF.

J is TRBJ2-7 and V is TRBV7-8; a possible D gene is TRBD2 (6 bases). Germline assignment: CDR1 SGHVS and CDR2 FQNEAQ. V was trimmed by 5 bases and J by 7 bases, leaving 9 bases between them. The CDR3 loop spans 11 amino acids. CDR3: CASSLREEQYF. CDR3 in DNA: TGTGCCAGCAGCCTCCGGGAGGAGCAGTACTTC. Using reference TRBV7-8 and TRBJ2-7 for the parts outside the CDR3, the full variable domain is GAGVSQSPRYKVAKRGQDVALRCDPISGHVSLFWYQQALGQGPEFLTYFQNEAQLDKSGLPSDRFFAERPEGSVSTLKIQRTQQEDSAVYLCASSLREEQYFGPGTRLTVT.

This clone was detected only a few times. This chain links TRBV7-3 with TRBJ2-2, with 7 bases lining up with TRBD2. V lost 2 bases and J lost 3; bases outside the gene matches: 3. The germline V gene has CDR1 SGHTA and CDR2 FQGTGA. This CDR3 comprises 15 residues. The CDR3 here is CASSLGRADTGELFF. CDR3 DNA: TGTGCCAGCAGCTTAGGGAGGGCCGACACCGGGGAGCTGTTTTTT.

The J gene is TRBJ1-5, the V gene TRBV9; D might be TRBD1 (6 bases). Trimming took 4 bases from V and 5 from J, leaving 22 bases between them. This CDR3 is 17 amino acids long. CDR1 is SGDLS, CDR2 YYNGEE, per germline. In nucleotides, the CDR3 is TGTGCCAGCAGCCCGGGGGGGCTGGGGGGCTCGGATCAGCCCCAGCATTTT. Its protein product is CASSPGGLGGSDQPQHF.

The V and J genes are TRBV7-9 and TRBJ2-7; TRBD2 matches 13 bases. Germline V gene lookup returns CDR1 SEHNR and CDR2 FQNEAQ (reference sequence). Unmatched junction bases numbered 6, after V lost 6 bases and J lost 4 bases. CDR3 length: 15 amino acids. CDR3 loop: CASRKGLAGEYEQYF. Written as DNA, the CDR3 is TGTGCCAGCAGGAAAGGACTAGCGGGAGAGTACGAGCAGTACTTC.

The sample holds one count of this clone. The rearrangement joins TRBV18 to TRBJ1-3; perhaps TRBD1 as D (6 bases). In germline, CDR1 is KGHSH, CDR2 LQKENI. The length of the CDR3 is 17 residues. V gave up 2 bases and J gave up 0 bases, with 14 bases separating them. CDR3 sequence reads: CASSPRGGRTSGNTIYF. DNA of the CDR3: TGTGCCAGCTCACCAAGGGGGGGACGGACCTCTGGAAACACCATATATTTT.

This chain joins TRBV10-3 and TRBJ2-3; 14 nucleotides line up with TRBD2. The CDR3 covers 15 residues. V trimming: 9 bases; J trimming: 5 bases; junction bases outside the gene matches: 7. Germline CDR1 ENHRY, CDR2 SYGVKD. The CDR3, as DNA: TGTGCCATTCAGGGACTAGCGGGGGCGGGAGATACGCAGTATTTT. It encodes CAIQGLAGAGDTQYF.

The chain carries TRBV7-2 and TRBJ2-7; D possibly corresponds to TRBD1 (6 bases). V gave up 3 bases and J gave up 4 bases, with 13 bases separating them. This CDR3 is 14 amino acids long. In germline, CDR1 is SGHTA, CDR2 FQGNSA. The CDR3 DNA reads TGTGCCAGCAGCTTTGGGCAGGGGTTATACGAGCAGTACTTC. Translation gives CASSFGQGLYEQYF. The full variable domain, its missing parts supplied by reference TRBV7-2 and TRBJ2-7, is GAGVSQSPSNKVTEKGKDVELRCDPISGHTALYWYRQSLGQGLEFLIYFQGNSAPDKSGLPSDRFSAERTGGSVSTLTIQRTQQEDSAVYLCASSFGQGLYEQYFGPGTRLTVT.

A note on this clone: The same CDR3 can be traced to other DNA sequences in this sample. This chain uses TRBV25-1 with TRBJ1-2; D not certain. V shed 5 bases and J shed 7 bases, with 8 bases lying between them. CDR3 size: 11 residues. Germline loops: CDR1 MGHDK, CDR2 SYGVNS. The CDR3 DNA reads TGTGCCAGCAGTCCCGGGCGTGGCTACACCTTC. Residues: CASSPGRGYTF.

This clone was counted only a few times. The V call is TRBV11-3, the J call TRBJ2-7, with TRBD1 as a possible D gene (5 bases). The CDR3 covers 12 residues. Trimming removed 6 bases from V and 6 bases from J, with 12 bases in between. CDR1 SGHNT and CDR2 YENEEA come from the germline V gene. CDR3 loop: CASRKQASEQYF. The CDR3 bases are TGTGCCAGCAGAAAACAGGCGAGCGAGCAGTACTTC.

The chain carries TRBV18 and TRBJ2-2; no reliable D call. The CDR3 contains 14 residues. CDR1 KGHSH and CDR2 LQKENI come from the germline V gene. The germline V and J ends were trimmed by 5 bases and 4 bases, with 11 bases remaining between them. The CDR3 here is CASSSLVGTGELFF. In nucleotides, the CDR3 is TGTGCCAGCTCATCTCTAGTAGGCACCGGGGAGCTGTTTTTT.

The chain employs TRBV6-5 and TRBJ1-1; possibly TRBD1 for D (6 bases). The V and J ends lost 5 bases and 3 bases respectively, with 13 bases between them. The CDR3 spans 14 residues. In germline, CDR1 is MNHEY, CDR2 SVGAGI. In DNA form, the CDR3 reads TGTGCCAGCAGTACTCCTTCAGGGGACACTGAAGCTTTCTTT. Residues: CASSTPSGDTEAFF.

The rearrangement joins TRBV11-3 to TRBJ2-5; TRBD2 matches at 10 bases. The CDR3 sequence is 15 residues long. Germline assignment: CDR1 SGHNT and CDR2 YENEEA. V lost 3 bases and J lost 3; bases outside the gene matches: 4. The CDR3 spells CASSFSLAGEETQYF. The CDR3 DNA reads as TGTGCCAGCAGCTTTAGCCTAGCGGGAGAAGAGACCCAGTACTTC.

Here the CDR3 DNA reads TGCGCCAGCAGCCAGGGAAGCGGGAGGGCGGAGACCCAGTACTTC. This translates into CASSQGSGRAETQYF. J is TRBJ2-5 and V is TRBV4-1; 10 positions agree with TRBD2. Germline lookup yields CDR1 MGHRA and CDR2 YSYEKL. The CDR3 extends over 15 amino acids. Germline trimming cut 3 bases from V and 5 bases from J; bases unmatched to any gene: 6.

V gene TRBV9 combines with J gene TRBJ2-7; D not resolved. The V end lost 4 bases, the J end lost 1 base, and 12 bases lay between the germline ends. Germline CDR1 reads SGDLS; CDR2 reads YYNGEE. CDR3 length: 14 residues. In DNA form, the CDR3 reads TGTGCCAGCAGCCCAGATCCGGGTTCCTACGAGCAGTACTTC. Translation gives CASSPDPGSYEQYF.

The chain combines TRBV30 with TRBJ1-6; tentative D call: TRBD1 (6 bases). Germline lookup yields CDR1 GTSNPN and CDR2 SVGIG (reference sequence). Trimming left V 1 base short and J 14 bases short, with 15 bases between. The CDR3 consists of 13 residues. The CDR3 region is CAWSATYRDALHF. The CDR3 coding sequence is TGTGCCTGGAGTGCCACTTACAGGGACGCCCTCCACTTT. The entire variable domain, with the rest obtained from reference TRBV30 and TRBJ1-6, is as follows: SQTIHQWPATLVQPVGSPLSLECTVEGTSNPNLYWYRQAAGRGLQLLFYSVGIGQISSEVPQNLSASRPQDRQFILSSKKLLLSDSGFYLCAWSATYRDALHFGNGTRLTVT.

The DNA for the CDR3 is TGTGCCAGCAGTTTAAACCCTAATCAGCCCCAGCATTTT. This gives the protein CASSLNPNQPQHF. J is TRBJ1-5 and V is TRBV12-3 or TRBV12-4; no reliable D call. This CDR3 region has 13 residues. V lost 2 bases to trimming and J lost 4 bases, with 6 bases between them.

The chain joins TRBV13 to TRBJ1-6; D perhaps matches TRBD1 (6 bases). Between the trimmed V and J ends, which lost 4 bases and 10 bases, there was a span of 17 bases. This CDR3 comprises 15 residues. Looked up from germline, CDR1 is PRHDT and CDR2 is FYEKMQ (reference sequence). The DNA of the CDR3 is TGTGCCAGCAGCTATACCCCCCCCGGGGGCTCACCCCTCCACTTT. This sequence encodes CASSYTPPGGSPLHF.

This clone was seen once. CDR3 in amino acids: CASSLVHKEYVSYEQYF. In nucleotides, the CDR3 is TGCGCCAGCAGCTTGGTACATAAAGAATACGTCTCCTACGAGCAGTACTTC. The V call is TRBV5-1, the J call TRBJ2-7, with D unclear. The CDR3 totals 17 residues. From germline, CDR1 is SGHRS and CDR2 YFSETQ. V was clipped by 0 bases and J by 0 bases, with 16 bases between them.

The CDR3 DNA sequence: TGTGCCAGCAGCAACACGGGACTGACAGCTAACTATGGCTACACCTTC. Its translation is CASSNTGLTANYGYTF. V usage is TRBV21-1 and J usage is TRBJ1-2. TRBV21-1 is labeled a pseudogene. This CDR3 has 16 residues.